The source of this T cell receptor (beta chain) is a study of cytomegalovirus exposure and HLA in healthy donors. At the level of the study: Ancestry clustering placed about 86% of several hundred genotyped donors in the Caucasian-associated cluster.

The V gene's germline CDR1 is MRHNA and CDR2 SNTAGT. Trimming removed 5 bases from V and 4 bases from J, with 11 bases in between. The CDR3 totals 14 residues. Study outcomes and limitations: A further, later analysis showed that HLA-associated TCR beta chains (compared with equally common others) were more clonally expanded. CMV antigen specificity was confirmed in vitro for a few CMV-associated chains.

As concerns this clone: Its cognate antigen is unknown.

The PCR contained 60 Vbeta and 13 Jbeta primers. As originally analysed: In a later analysis, some 10 million of 75 million to 85 million unique beta chains occurred in at least two donors. Here immunoSEQ multiplex PCR was the method, and the copy in TCRdb shows in-frame clones only, minus some. V and J calls and clone size are those listed in that table; D and trimming were worked out from the DNA. This sample carries about 160,000 clones, roughly 80% of them seen once, and the ten largest clones take under 1.5%. This chain connects TRBV6-4 to TRBJ2-2; tentative D call: TRBD2 (5 bases). The source of this sequence is a man between 18 and 35 years old in good health and CMV-seronegative. The sample comprised PBMCs. Here the CDR3 reads CASSPSGSTGELFF. In DNA, the CDR3 is TGTGCCAGCAGTCCCTCGGGGAGCACCGGGGAGCTGTTTTTT.